The sequence of this T cell receptor beta chain was determined in a study of Ad26.COV2.S vaccination and SARS-CoV-2 variants (dated by TCRdb to the early 2020s). Regarding the study in general: Vaccine-arm donors were drawn from COV1001, a multicentre, randomized, double-blind, placebo-controlled phase I-IIa trial of Ad26.COV2.S in healthy adults. Ad26.COV2.S was administered intramuscularly at 5 x 10^10 or 1 x 10^11 viral particles, either as a single shot or as two shots given 56 days apart. The TCR-sequenced set comprised approximately 30 samples: 19 Ad26.COV2.S vaccine recipients, 5 placebo recipients and 8 SARS-CoV-2 convalescent individuals. Investigators did not know the trial group allocation while performing experiments and assessing outcomes. Trial participants were randomized into five groups of five, in which low-dose or high-dose Ad26.COV2.S was given once or twice, or placebo was given on both occasions. TCRbeta repertoire sequencing was used to assess the specificity and breadth of SARS-CoV-2-reactive T cell receptors after Ad26.COV2.S vaccination.

The treatment or condition label on this specimen signifies: around 19 received Ad26.COV2.S at low or high dose, single or two shots; about 5 received placebo; per-sample allocation not given. For vaccine and placebo recipients, the sequenced repertoires came from samples collected on day 63 after the first injection. In Cohort 1b, fewer than 30 adults aged 18-55 years were enrolled at a single site in Boston, USA, between 29 July and 7 August 2020. As a vaccine, Ad26.COV2.S was a replication-incompetent adenovirus type 26 vector that expressed a prefusion-stabilized SARS-CoV-2 spike protein derived from the original Wuhan strain. Overall results and qualifications from the work: Comparable non-spike TCR breadth was observed between vaccine and placebo recipients, consistent with only spike being contained in the vaccine. After vaccination, substantial breadth of spike-specific CD8+ and CD4+ T cell responses was reported. Ad26.COV2.S recipients had higher spike-specific TCR breadth than placebo recipients (P = 0.0014). The study lacked the statistical power to compare responses across vaccine doses or regimens. The authors noted that the TCR breadth and depth analyses may have underestimated total T cell responses.

The CDR3 contains 15 residues, cysteine and phenylalanine counted. This entry keeps only the CDR3 DNA: 45 bases, framed from base 1. Trimming leaves V shorter by 2 bases and J shorter by 0 bases, with the junction holding 4 bases beyond the gene matches. Per the germline V gene, ENHRY is the CDR1 and SYGVKD is the CDR2. The immunoSEQ Assay was used to sequence TCRbeta CDR3 regions. After extraction, genomic DNA underwent amplification by bias-controlled multiplex PCR, followed by high-throughput sequencing. The paper's data handling went like this. To quantify the absolute abundance of every unique TCRbeta CDR3 region, sequences were collapsed and filtered. T cell fraction was estimated by normalizing TCRbeta template counts to usable DNA, with usable DNA measured through amplification of reference genes found in all nucleated cells. Repertoire TCRs were annotated as SARS-CoV-2-specific when V gene, CDR3 amino acid sequence and J gene were exactly matched to a known reactive TCR set. MIRA supplied the reference SARS-CoV-2 TCR set, which was filtered for enrichment in COVID-19-positive ImmuneCODE repertoires so that public or cross-reactive TCRs were removed. Using the MIRA antigens, annotated TCRs were further analysed by specific ORF or by position within an ORF. Depth was the summed frequency of annotated unique rearrangements, while breadth was defined as annotated unique rearrangements over total unique productive rearrangements. TCR breadth was compared between groups using two-sided Wilcoxon rank-sum tests. As stored in TCRdb, this immuneACCESS dataset retains in-frame rearrangements with V and J assigned. A fraction of the clones does not appear; measured against another copy, unresolved V genes explain less than half of the discrepancy, and the remainder lacks a known reason. The DNA was the basis for D and trimming; V, J and clone size are from that table. The sample records hundreds of thousands of clones, more than 80% of which are singletons. The top ten clonotypes cover approximately 1.5% of the sample.

Worth noting for this clone: This clone's antigen is unknown. No qualities accompany the bases; no much larger clone lies one base away.

The sample consisted of peripheral blood, taken in a trial of Ad26.COV2.S vaccine versus placebo. This TCR was recovered from a person aged 18-60 years who received the Ad26.COV2.S COVID-19 vaccine or a placebo. The sequence links TRBV10-3 to TRBJ2-7, with 7 bases aligning to TRBD1. The CDR3 here reads CAISEPGQHSYEQYF. The nucleotide sequence reads TGTGCCATCAGTGAGCCGGGACAGCACTCCTACGAGCAGTACTTC.